The entry that follows covers one T cell receptor beta chain sequence. The CDR3 covers 17 residues. The V end was cut by 0 bases, the J end by 1 base, with 15 bases between. Per the germline V gene, CDR1 is LGHDT and CDR2 is YNNKEL (reference sequence). Patients chosen for sequencing had shown CD8+CD57+ cell expansion by flow cytometry. Profiling of TCR beta VDJ combinations and CDR3 sequences used genomic DNA as template. MiXCR, applied by TCRdb to the reads, yields one record per CDR3 protein. The sample carries 150,000 or so distinct CDR3 sequences, approximately 52% recorded once. These data come from a study of CD8+CD57+ T cells in acquired aplastic anemia.

The chain couples TRBV3-1 to TRBJ2-5; D might be TRBD2 (5 bases). The sequencing input was sorted CD4+, CD8+, or CD8+CD57+ T cells (not recorded which) from PBMCs. This clonotype originated in a human donor with aplastic anemia. The CDR3 reads CASSQDLGEGSQETQYF. CDR3 in DNA: TGTGCCAGCAGCCAAGATCTAGGAGAGGGCTCCCAAGAGACCCAGTACTTC.